This T cell receptor beta chain was recorded in a study of blood T cell repertoires in COVID-19. On the study more broadly: From the United States, Italy and Spain came samples of acute and convalescent COVID-19. The analysed material was cDNA or gDNA that came from T cells, B-cell-depleted T cells, or PBMCs.

The trim removed 5 bases at V and 4 bases at J, leaving 5 bases unmatched. The CDR3 covers 14 residues. CDR1 is SGHVS and CDR2 is FNYEAQ in the germline V gene. In the original workflow: Amplified reference gene primers provided the basis for estimating nucleated cell counts. Using immunoSEQ multiplex PCR, the repertoire was profiled, and TCRdb retains in-frame clones only, with some absent. V, J and clone size derive from that table, while D and trimming were established from the DNA sequence. The profile shows 270,000 or so clones, more than 65% of them singletons. This receptor was obtained from a woman between 18 and 30 years old with acute or convalescent COVID-19. The material sequenced was peripheral blood. The rearrangement joins TRBV7-6 to TRBJ1-2; TRBD1 matches 9 bases. CDR3 residues: CASSLGQGGYGYTF. In DNA form, the CDR3 reads TGTGCCAGCAGCCTGGGACAGGGTGGCTATGGCTACACCTTC.